This TCR beta chain was recorded in a study of T cells in Graves' hyperthyroidism and ophthalmopathy (dated by TCRdb to the late 2010s). Notes on the research overall: Peripheral blood samples were taken at initial diagnosis, before any treatment was given. To identify TCR V-J signatures that set the groups apart, the researchers used a discovery cohort of about a hundred patients, made up of under 45 with Graves' ophthalmopathy and 57 with stable Graves' hyperthyroidism. Prospective prediction of ophthalmopathy was tested in an independent validation cohort of fewer than 20 hyperthyroidism patients and 17 patients who later progressed to ophthalmopathy. For training and testing, the 100 patients in the discovery cohort were randomly divided in a 7:3 ratio. The study also compared thyroid tissue and blood T-cell repertoires from about 6 Graves' hyperthyroidism patients. Following sampling, methimazole starting at 30 mg daily was given to hyperthyroidism patients, and high-dose intravenous methylprednisolone was given to ophthalmopathy patients. The paper reports TCR Vbeta CDR3 sequencing of about 140 peripheral blood samples: under 45 ophthalmopathy, 75 to 80 hyperthyroidism and around 17 progressor patients.

Ophthalmopathy patients had moderately to severely active disease, with a Clinical Activity Score of 3 or more, a NOSPECS grade of 4 or more, and a disease duration of less than 3 months. Exclusion was applied to patients with uncontrolled infections, other autoimmune diseases, pregnancy or lactation. Diagnoses were established on the basis of clinical symptoms, serum thyroxine and TRAb, thyroid ultrasound, and orbital computed tomography. PBMCs were separated from 8 to 10 ml of fresh peripheral blood using Ficoll-Paque density gradient centrifugation. Total RNA was extracted using Trizol reagent, and RNA quality was assessed on an Agilent 2100 Bioanalyzer. Amplification of TCR beta CDR3 regions was carried out from RNA transcripts. The TCR CDR3 was subjected to a first round of RT-PCR using the HTBI primer set and the Qiagen OneStep RT-PCR kit. The libraries were constructed in a second round of multiplex PCR and then size-selected and purified. The libraries were sequenced on an Illumina HiSeq2000 using paired-end 100 bp reads. Regarding the original processing steps: SOAPnuke was used to process the raw data, removing reads that contained adapters or uncalled bases, had a mean Phred below 15, or lacked an exact match to the constant primer or identifier. COPE v1.2.5 was used to merge high-quality paired reads, and clonotypes were defined as unique nucleotide sequences. Clonotypes were aligned to IMGT TRBV, TRBD and TRBJ reference segments using MiTCR v1.1. Analysis was restricted to V-J combinations with a frequency above 0.0001, which covered roughly 99% of repertoires. A TCS score was defined as the ratio of F50 (clonal expansion) to E x V (chaos), with BLOSUM62-based TCRdist applied between CDR3 peptides within each V-J. Welch's t-statistics and random forest reduced roughly 530 V-J features to about 12, which were used in a naive Bayes classifier (R e1071). The similarity between thyroid and blood repertoires was quantified using the Morisita-Horn index. The public reads were quality trimmed at Q25 with fastp and then assembled into clones with MiXCR by TCRdb, keeping productive beta chains. A single entry per CDR3 protein holds the most common genes and DNA from its merged rows. The V and J calls were not made by the authors but by TCRdb's processing. This sample is represented by hundreds of thousands of distinct CDR3 sequences; roughly 15% of them were singletons. The top ten clonotypes cover 4.3% of the sample.

This clonotype has just a few counts. Its target antigen remains unknown. Base-call qualities are not available, and no considerably larger clone is one nucleotide away. CDR1 and CDR2 were assigned from the germline V gene as MGHDK and SYGVNS. Trimming takes 0 bases off V and 7 bases off J; junction bases not matched to a gene: 9. The CDR3 runs 17 amino acids, cysteine and phenylalanine included. The DNA shown is the 51-base CDR3, in frame from base 1. General conclusions and limits of the study: A 13 V-J signature model separated ophthalmopathy from stable hyperthyroidism, with roughly 88% sensitivity and roughly 84% specificity in cross-validation and 80%/75% in testing. Sample size was not statistically predetermined, and blinding of investigators to group allocation was not performed. In validation, the model predicted progression to ophthalmopathy with just under 71% sensitivity and less than 75% specificity, a median of approximately 6.5 months before onset. Most expanded thyroid clonotypes (frequency above 0.001) were also detected in blood, a finding suggesting that blood repertoires may reflect thyroid immune responses.

The chain links TRBV25-1 with TRBJ1-6; 7 bases in between match TRBD1. The sequenced sample was blood. The receptor comes from a woman aged 40 to 55 with Graves' ophthalmopathy. Here is the DNA: TGTGCCAGCAGTGAATACGCGCGCCAGGGGGGAAATTCACCCCTCCACTTT. This is translated as CASSEYARQGGNSPLHF.